Below, 25 T cell receptor beta chains from the same sample are listed, as sequenced in a study of blood T cell repertoires in COVID-19. Sequenced by immunoSEQ multiplex PCR; TCRdb stores in-frame clones only, minus some. The sample yields more than 60,000 clones, over 65% seen once. Sequenced input: peripheral blood. Source of these receptors: a human donor with acute or convalescent COVID-19. The donor label of this sample is uncertain.

This clone was observed once. V and J are TRBV4-3 and TRBJ2-2; 11 bases are a match to TRBD2. Germline CDR1 LGHNA, CDR2 YSLEER. CDR3 length: 17 amino acids. V was pared by 4 bases and J by 6 bases, with 10 bases of the junction left unmatched. The CDR3, as DNA: TGCGCCAGCAGCCCCGGGACTAGCGGCCCGAGGGCCGGGGAGCTGTTTTTT. Its translation: CASSPGTSGPRAGELFF.

The J gene is TRBJ2-7, the V gene TRBV24-1; the match to TRBD1 covers 8 bases. The germline V gene encodes CDR1 KGHDR and CDR2 SFDVKD. With 2 bases clipped from V and 5 bases from J, the junction kept 10 bases outside the gene matches. The length of the CDR3 is 16 residues. In nucleotides, the CDR3 is TGTGCCACCAGTGATTCCCGGACAGGGTCGATGCACGAGCAGTACTTC. Protein: CATSDSRTGSMHEQYF.

The gene calls are TRBV6-6 and TRBJ1-6, with 7 bases fitting TRBD1. CDR1 is MNHNY and CDR2 is SVGAGI in the germline V gene (reference sequence). There are 14 residues in the CDR3. Losses at the gene ends were 8 bases for V and 7 bases for J; bases not matched to a gene: 8. The DNA of the CDR3 is TGTGCCAGCGCCTCTGGGACAGCAAATTCACCCCTCCACTTT. This translates into CASASGTANSPLHF.

This clone has just one count. This rearrangement joins TRBV2 to TRBJ1-5, with 9 bases that match TRBD1. The CDR3 covers 15 residues. The germline V gene encodes CDR1 SNHLY and CDR2 FYNNEI. V dropped 3 bases and J dropped 7; count of bases not matched to a gene: 7. The CDR3 here is CASSETGGGRQPQHF. CDR3 in DNA: TGTGCCAGCAGTGAGACAGGGGGTGGAAGACAGCCCCAGCATTTT.

The chain recombines TRBV2 with TRBJ2-7; D is uncertain. The CDR3 consists of 10 residues. CDR1 is SNHLY and CDR2 is FYNNEI in the germline V gene. Trimming pared 5 bases from V and 4 bases from J, leaving 3 bases between. The CDR3 sequence is CASSPYEQYF. CDR3 in DNA: TGTGCCAGCAGTCCATACGAGCAGTACTTC.

The chain links TRBV20-1 to TRBJ2-3, with 10 bases that match TRBD2. CDR3 size: 15 residues. The V segment lost 3 bases and the J segment 3 bases; nucleotides outside the gene matches: 6. Germline lookup yields CDR1 DFQATT and CDR2 SNEGSKA (reference sequence). The CDR3 region has the DNA TGCAGTGCTAGTGGGTCTAGCGGGGGAACAGATACGCAGTATTTT. It specifies CSASGSSGGTDTQYF.

V and J are TRBV11-2 and TRBJ2-5; TRBD1 aligns across 10 bases. Germline values: CDR1 SGHAT, CDR2 FQNNGV. The CDR3 is made up of 17 amino acids. The V segment lost 1 base and the J segment 5 bases; nucleotides outside the gene matches: 10. Here the CDR3 reads CASSLGTRQGAKETQYF. The CDR3, as DNA: TGTGCCAGCAGCTTAGGGACGCGACAGGGGGCGAAGGAGACCCAGTACTTC.

This clone has only a few counts. The CDR3 DNA follows: TGCGCCAGCAGCCAATTGTCTAGCGGGAGCGGGATCGCCGAGCAGTACTTC. Translation gives CASSQLSSGSGIAEQYF. This rearrangement joins TRBV4-3 to TRBJ2-7, with TRBD2 matching 10 bases. CDR3 size: 17 residues. Trimming cost V 2 bases and J 6 bases; bases outside gene matches: 13. CDR1 and CDR2 from the germline V gene are LGHNA and YSLEER.

The V gene is TRBV28, the J gene TRBJ2-1, with 7 positions matching TRBD1. V lost 7 bases, J lost 8 bases, and 8 bases stayed unmatched. Germline V gene lookup returns CDR1 MDHEN and CDR2 SYDVKM. This CDR3 has 13 amino acids. CDR3 in DNA: TGTGCCAGCACCCCAGGGGGTACGGATGAGCAGTTCTTC. Its protein product is CASTPGGTDEQFF.

V is TRBV12-3 or TRBV12-4 and J is TRBJ1-2, with D maybe TRBD1 (5 bases). V lost 3 bases, J lost 3 bases, and 8 bases lay in between. The CDR3 runs to 13 residues. CDR3 region: CASSFDRHYGYTF. DNA for the CDR3: TGTGCCAGCAGTTTCGACAGACACTATGGCTACACCTTC.

This clone was seen more than once but under ten times. This chain links TRBV18 with TRBJ2-1; 7 nucleotides match TRBD2. The CDR3 has 14 amino acids. J was trimmed by 12 bases and V by 3 bases; bases with no gene match: 11. Germline V gene lookup returns CDR1 KGHSH and CDR2 LQKENI. CDR3: CASSPGGSPPRQFF. CDR3 bases: TGTGCCAGCTCACCGGGCGGGAGCCCCCCTCGGCAGTTCTTC.

This clone appeared a single time. The J gene is TRBJ2-5, the V gene TRBV20-1, with TRBD2 matching over 10 bases. The germline gives CDR1 DFQATT, CDR2 SNEGSKA (reference sequence). The CDR3 length is 11 residues. J was trimmed by 14 bases and V by 5 bases; bases with no gene match: 8. The CDR3 DNA sequence: TGCAGTGCTCCCAGCGGGGGGGCCAATTACTTC. Amino acids: CSAPSGGANYF.

The chain carries TRBV28 and TRBJ1-2, with D perhaps matching TRBD1 (5 bases). CDR1 is MDHEN and CDR2 is SYDVKM in the germline V gene. The CDR3 covers 13 residues. Deletions cut 6 bases from V and 4 bases from J, with 12 bases between. CDR3 residues: CASSLATAYGYTF. DNA of the CDR3: TGTGCCAGCAGCTTGGCGACAGCCTATGGCTACACCTTC.

The chain is built from TRBV5-1 and TRBJ2-7; 12 bases map to TRBD2. CDR1 and CDR2 from the germline V gene are SGHRS and YFSETQ. The length of the CDR3 is 14 residues. Trimming cost V 4 bases and J 5 bases; bases outside gene matches: 4. CDR3 region: CASSPGLAGHEQYV. The CDR3 DNA follows: TGCGCCAGCAGCCCCGGACTAGCGGGACACGAGCAGTACGTC.

V is TRBV19 and J is TRBJ2-1, with TRBD2 as a possible D gene (5 bases). This CDR3 has 13 amino acids. Trimming left V 4 bases short and J 4 bases short, with 8 bases between. The V gene's germline CDR1 is LNHDA and CDR2 SQIVND (reference sequence). CDR3 nucleotides: TGTGCCAGTAGTACGGACTGGTACAATGAGCAGTTCTTC. Protein sequence: CASSTDWYNEQFF.

This clone has a single count. The chain links TRBV4-1 to TRBJ2-4; 7 bases agree with TRBD1. Germline V gene sequence: CDR1 MGHRA, CDR2 YSYEKL. The CDR3 contains 15 residues. The junction had 4 bases not matched to a gene; V was cut back by 0 bases and J by 5 bases. For the CDR3, the DNA is TGCGCCAGCAGCCAAGAGGTAGGGGGCGAAAACATTCAGTACTTC. It specifies CASSQEVGGENIQYF.

The rearrangement joins TRBV7-2 to TRBJ1-1, with 7 nucleotides matching TRBD1. The CDR3 runs to 14 residues. Germline V gives CDR1 SGHTA, CDR2 FQGNSA. V gave up 5 bases and J gave up 5 bases; unmatched junction bases: 8. The CDR3 bases are TGTGCCAGCAGCACCAGACAGGGAGGTACTGAAGCTTTCTTT. It translates to CASSTRQGGTEAFF. Drawing the rest from reference TRBV7-2 and TRBJ1-1, the complete variable domain is GAGVSQSPSNKVTEKGKDVELRCDPISGHTALYWYRQSLGQGLEFLIYFQGNSAPDKSGLPSDRFSAERTGGSVSTLTIQRTQQEDSAVYLCASSTRQGGTEAFFGQGTRLTVV.

The CDR3 DNA follows: TGTGCCAGCAGCCAGGGACTAGCAGAGACCCAGTACTTC. Its translation is CASSQGLAETQYF. The V and J genes are TRBV2 and TRBJ2-5, with 9 bases matching TRBD2. The CDR3 is 13 amino acids. The junction had 3 bases not matched to a gene; V was cut back by 6 bases and J by 4 bases. CDR1 is SNHLY, CDR2 FYNNEI, per germline. The full variable domain, completed using reference TRBV2 and TRBJ2-5, is EPEVTQTPSHQVTQMGQEVILRCVPISNHLYFYWYRQILGQKVEFLVSFYNNEISEKSEIFDDQFSVERPDGSNFTLKIRSTKLEDSAMYFCASSQGLAETQYFGPGTRLLVL.

The rearrangement links TRBV9 to TRBJ2-1; D is possibly TRBD1 (6 bases). Deletions cut 6 bases from V and 5 bases from J, with 15 bases between. Looked up from germline, CDR1 is SGDLS and CDR2 is YYNGEE. This CDR3 spans 14 amino acids. The CDR3 region has the DNA TGTGCCAGCACCAGGGGTCCTGCAGACAATGAGCAGTTCTTC. Encoded protein: CASTRGPADNEQFF.

This sequence joins TRBV27 and TRBJ1-5; 7 nucleotides match TRBD1. From germline, CDR1 is MNHEY and CDR2 SMNVEV (reference sequence). V lost 5 bases to trimming and J lost 4 bases; unmatched junction nucleotides: 11. The CDR3 totals 16 residues. CDR3 sequence (DNA): TGTGCCAGCAGTCCCAGGGGGGTCTTTGGTAATCAGCCCCAGCATTTT. It codes for CASSPRGVFGNQPQHF.

The chain carries TRBV6-5 and TRBJ2-4, with D possibly TRBD1 on 5 matching bases. Trimming cost V 7 bases and J 0 bases, with 13 bases left between them. Germline V gene sequence: CDR1 MNHEY, CDR2 SVGAGI. The CDR3 covers 15 residues. The CDR3 region has the DNA TGTGCCAGCATCGAAAGGGGCATAGCCAAAAACATTCAGTACTTC. Residues: CASIERGIAKNIQYF.

The rearrangement joins TRBV19 to TRBJ2-7, with a weak D call TRBD2 (6 bases). CDR3 length equals 16 residues. Trimming removed 1 base from V and 5 bases from J, with 18 bases in between. The germline V gene has CDR1 LNHDA and CDR2 SQIVND (reference sequence). Here the CDR3 DNA reads TGTGCCAGTAGTATAGGTTGGGTAGGCGGGACCCACGAGCAGTACTTC. This encodes CASSIGWVGGTHEQYF.

The CDR3 bases are TGTGCCAGCAGGTCGGGGGGGCCGCTCTCTGGAAACACCATATATTTT. It encodes CASRSGGPLSGNTIYF. The rearrangement joins TRBV28 to TRBJ1-3, with D maybe TRBD1 (6 bases). This CDR3 spans 16 amino acids. V shed 6 bases and J shed 0 bases, with 15 bases lying between them. Germline V lookup: CDR1 MDHEN, CDR2 SYDVKM.

The chain employs TRBV28 and TRBJ2-1; the match to TRBD2 covers 8 bases. Trimming removed 4 bases from V and 4 bases from J; junction bases left unmatched: 9. Germline assignment: CDR1 MDHEN and CDR2 SYDVKM. This CDR3 contains 16 residues. The CDR3 sequence: CASSWQTSGPYNEQFF. The CDR3 DNA sequence: TGTGCCAGCAGTTGGCAAACTAGCGGACCATACAATGAGCAGTTCTTC.

The V gene is TRBV5-1, the J gene TRBJ2-7; a possible D gene is TRBD1 (5 bases). V lost 1 base, J lost 1 base, and 12 bases lay in between. This CDR3 has 15 amino acids. Germline values: CDR1 SGHRS, CDR2 YFSETQ. CDR3 residues: CASSLQGFGSYEQYF. The CDR3 nucleotides are TGCGCCAGCAGCTTGCAGGGCTTCGGGTCCTACGAGCAGTACTTC.